What follows is one T cell receptor (beta chain) and its context. Repertoires were generated with immunoSEQ multiplex PCR, while TCRdb's copy carries only in-frame clones and drops some. The table lists approximately 310,000 clones, 85% of them singletons, with 1.5% to 2% in the top ten. This record belongs to a study of blood T cell repertoires in COVID-19. Germline V gives CDR1 SGHAT, CDR2 FQNNGV. The CDR3 has 15 residues. V lost 4 bases to trimming and J lost 4 bases, with 16 bases between them. Sample: PBMCs or T cells enriched from blood (not recorded which). This receptor was obtained from a woman aged 30 to 39 who had been exposed to COVID-19. The V and J genes are TRBV11-2 and TRBJ1-2; a weak D match, TRBD1 (5 bases). The CDR3 DNA is TGTGCCAGCAGCTCACTGGGCAGGGCCTTCTATGGCTACACCTTC. Encoded protein: CASSSLGRAFYGYTF.